This passage covers 22 T cell receptor beta chains from one sample sequenced in a study of cytomegalovirus exposure and HLA in healthy donors. Here immunoSEQ multiplex PCR was the method, and the copy in TCRdb shows in-frame clones only, minus some. The sample consists of 120,000 or so clones, roughly nine tenths of them appearing once. Material for sequencing was PBMCs. These TCRs come from a woman between 18 and 29 years old in good health and CMV-seronegative.

CDR3 sequence: CASCPKGYVTEAFF. The DNA of the CDR3 is TGTGCCAGCTGCCCCAAGGGGTATGTCACTGAAGCTTTCTTT. The J gene is TRBJ1-1, the V gene TRBV6-5; a weak D match, TRBD1 (5 bases). CDR1 MNHEY and CDR2 SVGAGI come from the germline V gene. The CDR3 runs to 14 residues. Trimming removed 8 bases from V and 4 bases from J, with 17 bases in between.

The V and J genes are TRBV9 and TRBJ2-7; TRBD1 might be the D (6 bases). CDR1 is SGDLS, CDR2 YYNGEE, per germline. This CDR3 spans 14 amino acids. The V end was cut by 0 bases, the J end by 1 base, with 8 bases between. CDR3 bases: TGTGCCAGCAGCGTAGAAGGACAGTCCTACGAGCAGTACTTC. Translation: CASSVEGQSYEQYF.

The V and J genes are TRBV6-1 and TRBJ2-1, with 7 bases fitting TRBD2. V dropped 8 bases and J dropped 3; count of bases not matched to a gene: 10. CDR1 MNHNS and CDR2 SASEGT come from the germline V gene. The CDR3 runs 15 residues. The CDR3, as DNA: TGTGCCAGCCGACTTAGCGCTAGCGGCTACAATGAGCAGTTCTTC. As protein: CASRLSASGYNEQFF.

This chain joins TRBV6-5 and TRBJ1-2; a weak D match, TRBD1 (5 bases). Germline assignment: CDR1 MNHEY and CDR2 SVGAGI. V was pared by 7 bases and J by 4 bases, with 13 bases between. There are 13 residues in the CDR3. The CDR3 loop is CASTRGGTYGYTF. Here the CDR3 DNA reads TGTGCCAGCACCCGGGGGGGGACCTATGGCTACACCTTC.

The gene calls are TRBV6-4 and TRBJ2-2; 15 bases align to TRBD2. J lost 2 bases, V lost 6 bases, and 13 bases had no gene match. The germline CDR1 and CDR2 sequences are MRHNA and SNTAGT. There are 20 residues in the CDR3. The CDR3, as DNA: TGTGCCAGCAGCCGTCACGGGACTAGCGGGAGGTTAATAAACACCGGGGAGCTGTTTTTT. This sequence encodes CASSRHGTSGRLINTGELFF.

The chain couples TRBV11-3 to TRBJ2-7, with TRBD2 as a possible D gene (7 bases). The germline V and J ends were trimmed by 0 bases and 1 base, with 19 bases remaining between them. The CDR3 contains 18 residues. Germline V gives CDR1 SGHNT, CDR2 YENEEA. Here the CDR3 DNA reads TGTGCCAGCAGCTTAGAGCAAGGGGGAGGGCCGTATTCCTACGAGCAGTACTTC. Protein product: CASSLEQGGGPYSYEQYF. Filled out from reference TRBV11-3 and TRBJ2-7, the complete variable domain reads EAGVVQSPRYKIIEKKQPVAFWCNPISGHNTLYWYLQNLGQGPELLIRYENEEAVDDSQLPKDRFSAERLKGVDSTLKIQPAELGDSAVYLCASSLEQGGGPYSYEQYFGPGTRLTVT.

The CDR3 reads CASSVAGDSSYEQYF. CDR3 DNA sequence: TGTGCCAGCAGCGTAGCGGGGGACAGCTCCTACGAGCAGTACTTC. The chain carries TRBV9 and TRBJ2-7; maybe TRBD1 (7 bases). Trimming shortened V by 0 bases and J by 0 bases, and 10 bases separated the two germline ends. Germline V gene lookup returns CDR1 SGDLS and CDR2 YYNGEE. The CDR3 length is 15 residues.

The chain combines TRBV12-5 with TRBJ2-7; the D is unclear. CDR1 and CDR2 from the germline V gene are LGHNT and FRNRAP. The ends were cut back, 3 bases at V and 4 bases at J, with 7 bases in the middle. The CDR3 runs to 12 residues. The CDR3 is CASGFGPYEQYF. The CDR3 DNA is TGTGCTAGTGGTTTTGGGCCATACGAGCAGTACTTC. The full variable domain, completed using reference TRBV12-5 and TRBJ2-7, is DARVTQTPRHKVTEMGQEVTMRCQPILGHNTVFWYRQTMMQGLELLAYFRNRAPLDDSGMPKDRFSAEMPDATLATLKIQPSEPRDSAVYFCASGFGPYEQYFGPGTRLTVT.

The rearrangement links TRBV5-1 to TRBJ2-3; 12 bases align to TRBD2. The germline V gene has CDR1 SGHRS and CDR2 YFSETQ. V lost 4 bases, J lost 2 bases, and 5 bases stayed unmatched. CDR3 size: 16 residues. In DNA, the CDR3 is TGCGCCAGCAGCCCGGGACTAGCGGGCACCACAGATACGCAGTATTTT. Protein: CASSPGLAGTTDTQYF.

This rearrangement joins TRBV7-9 to TRBJ2-7; the match to TRBD2 covers 8 bases. This CDR3 has 13 amino acids. From germline, CDR1 is SEHNR and CDR2 FQNEAQ (reference sequence). Trimming at V came to 5 bases and at J to 6 bases, leaving 6 bases not matched to a gene. The CDR3 nucleotides are TGTGCCAGCAGCGAAGCGGGAGTTGTCGAGCAGTACTTC. It codes for CASSEAGVVEQYF.

The rearrangement joins TRBV7-8 to TRBJ1-5, with D possibly TRBD1 on 6 matching bases. CDR3 length: 21 residues. V lost 0 bases, J lost 0 bases, and 24 bases lay in between. Germline CDR1 and CDR2: SGHVS and FQNEAQ. CDR3 loop: CASSLARRGQGKGHSNQPQHF. The CDR3 bases are TGTGCCAGCAGCTTAGCCCGTCGCGGGCAGGGGAAGGGGCATAGCAATCAGCCCCAGCATTTT.

The rearrangement joins TRBV7-2 to TRBJ2-7; 12 bases line up with TRBD2. Trimming took 6 bases from V and 1 from J; bases not matched to a gene: 4. Germline loops: CDR1 SGHTA, CDR2 FQGNSA. The length of the CDR3 is 15 residues. CDR3 DNA sequence: TGTGCCAGCAGACCTACTAGCGGGAGGTCCTACGAGCAGTACTTC. Protein: CASRPTSGRSYEQYF.

This clone occurred a few times. The chain employs TRBV5-1 and TRBJ2-7, with a weak D call TRBD1 (7 bases). V shed 0 bases and J shed 3 bases, with 13 bases lying between them. The CDR3 has 15 residues. In germline, CDR1 is SGHRS, CDR2 YFSETQ. For the CDR3, the DNA is TGCGCCAGCAGCTTGGGACAGGGACTCTTCTACGAGCAGTACTTC. Its translation is CASSLGQGLFYEQYF.

A single count supports this clone. This rearrangement joins TRBV4-1 to TRBJ2-7; 7 bases match TRBD1. The V gene's germline CDR1 is MGHRA and CDR2 YSYEKL. The CDR3 is 13 amino acids. Trimming cost V 4 bases and J 5 bases; bases outside gene matches: 5. CDR3 sequence: CASSLTGADEQYF. In DNA form, the CDR3 reads TGCGCCAGCAGCCTAACAGGGGCTGACGAGCAGTACTTC.

CDR3 in amino acids: CASSDGVGGFNQPQHF. Here the CDR3 DNA reads TGTGCCAGCAGTGACGGGGTGGGGGGATTTAATCAGCCCCAGCATTTT. The chain recombines TRBV2 with TRBJ1-5; weak D call: TRBD1 (5 bases). This CDR3 is built from 16 residues. Deletions cut 3 bases from V and 4 bases from J, with 16 bases between. CDR1 is SNHLY and CDR2 is FYNNEI in the germline V gene.

The chain carries TRBV6-1 and TRBJ1-3, with 7 positions matching TRBD1. Germline assignment: CDR1 MNHNS and CDR2 SASEGT. Unmatched junction bases numbered 5, after V lost 2 bases and J lost 4 bases. The CDR3 is 15 amino acids. The CDR3 nucleotides are TGTGCCAGCAGTGAAATCGCAGGGGGAGGAAACACCATATATTTT. Translated: CASSEIAGGGNTIYF.

This rearrangement joins TRBV28 to TRBJ1-1, with D perhaps TRBD1 (6 bases). Trimming cost V 5 bases and J 1 base, with 14 bases left between them. Germline lookup yields CDR1 MDHEN and CDR2 SYDVKM. The CDR3 extends over 15 amino acids. The CDR3 sequence: CASSRPGGRNTEAFF. In DNA, the CDR3 is TGTGCCAGCAGTCGACCCGGGGGGCGGAACACTGAAGCTTTCTTT.

The V call is TRBV5-6, the J call TRBJ2-5, with TRBD1 as a possible D gene (5 bases). V dropped 0 bases and J dropped 5 bases, with 11 bases sitting between them. The length of the CDR3 is 14 residues. CDR1 and CDR2 from the germline V gene are SGHDT and YYEEEE. The chain's CDR3 is CASSLVWGAETQYF. The DNA of the CDR3 is TGTGCCAGCAGCTTGGTCTGGGGCGCGGAGACCCAGTACTTC.

This chain connects TRBV5-8 to TRBJ2-1; TRBD1 matches at 9 bases. Germline V gene data show CDR1 as SGHTS and CDR2 as YDEGEE. This CDR3 has 15 residues. V dropped 5 bases and J dropped 4; count of bases not matched to a gene: 7. The CDR3 here is CASSSGQGFYNEQFF. DNA of the CDR3: TGTGCCAGCAGTTCAGGACAGGGGTTTTACAATGAGCAGTTCTTC. Full variable domain (rest looked up from reference TRBV5-8 and TRBJ2-1): EAGVTQSPTHLIKTRGQQATLRCSPISGHTSVYWYQQALGLGLQFLLWYDEGEERNRGNFPPRFSGRQFPNYSSELNVNALELEDSALYLCASSSGQGFYNEQFFGPGTRLTVL.

The rearrangement uses TRBV19 and TRBJ1-4, with 10 nucleotides matching TRBD1. The length of the CDR3 is 15 residues. With V trimmed by 6 bases and J by 7 bases, 8 bases remained unmatched. Germline loops: CDR1 LNHDA, CDR2 SQIVND (reference sequence). The CDR3 nucleotides read TGTGCCAGTAGAGACCGGGACAGGGGCTCTGAAAAACTGTTTTTT. The encoded protein is CASRDRDRGSEKLFF.

CDR3 region: CAISTGENTEAFF. The CDR3 DNA reads TGTGCCATCAGTACAGGGGAGAACACTGAAGCTTTCTTT. The V call is TRBV10-3, the J call TRBJ1-1; 7 bases match TRBD1. The CDR3 loop spans 13 amino acids. Germline V gives CDR1 ENHRY, CDR2 SYGVKD. V shed 5 bases and J 1 base; nucleotides not matched to a gene: 1.

The chain combines TRBV13 with TRBJ2-4, with D possibly TRBD2 on 5 matching bases. From germline, CDR1 is PRHDT and CDR2 FYEKMQ (reference sequence). V shed 6 bases and J shed 0 bases, with 6 bases lying between them. The CDR3 sequence is 13 residues long. For the CDR3, the DNA is TGTGCCAGCAGTGGACTAGCCAAAAACATTCAGTACTTC. Translating it yields CASSGLAKNIQYF.